The entry below describes one T cell receptor (beta chain). What it binds is unknown. The source of the sample is a study of T cell responses to AZD1222 COVID-19 vaccine. Study-level findings and limits: Every sample of the repertoires postdated the peak T cell response. Clonal diversity may have been underestimated, and the donors were mostly white British, with more females than males.

Both about-4-week and about-12-week second-dose recipients were combined. Assay used: immunoSEQ multiplex PCR; TCRdb lists only in-frame clones, some missing. Of over 130,000 clones in the sample, 90% to 95% are singletons; the top ten hold about 3.7%. Germline values: CDR1 MGHRA, CDR2 YSYEKL. Trimming cost V 2 bases and J 5 bases, with 19 bases left between them. The CDR3 totals 16 residues. The sample in question was peripheral blood, obtained 28 days after the second AZD1222 dose. This TCR derives from an adult who received the AZD1222 COVID-19 vaccine. V usage is TRBV4-1 and J usage is TRBJ2-7; a weak D match, TRBD2 (5 bases). CDR3 nucleotides: TGCGCCAGCAGCCAACGCCCAGAGGCGGGTGGGGACGAGCAGTACTTC. It specifies CASSQRPEAGGDEQYF.